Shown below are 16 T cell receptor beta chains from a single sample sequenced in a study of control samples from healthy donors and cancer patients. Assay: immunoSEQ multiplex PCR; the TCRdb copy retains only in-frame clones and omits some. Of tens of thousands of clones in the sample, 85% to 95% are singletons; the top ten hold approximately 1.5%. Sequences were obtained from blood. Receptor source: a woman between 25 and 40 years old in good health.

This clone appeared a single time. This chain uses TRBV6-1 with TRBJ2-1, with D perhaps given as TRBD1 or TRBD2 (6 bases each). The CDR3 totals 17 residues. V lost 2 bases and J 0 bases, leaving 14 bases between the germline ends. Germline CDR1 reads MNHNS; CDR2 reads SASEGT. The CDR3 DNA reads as TGTGCCAGCAGTGAATTGGGTGGAGGGGGCTCCTACAATGAGCAGTTCTTC. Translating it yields CASSELGGGGSYNEQFF.

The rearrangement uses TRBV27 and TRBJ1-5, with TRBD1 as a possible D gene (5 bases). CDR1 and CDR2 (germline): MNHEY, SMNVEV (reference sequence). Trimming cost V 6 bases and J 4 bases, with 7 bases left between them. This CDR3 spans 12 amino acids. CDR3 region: CASRQGNQPQHF. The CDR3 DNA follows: TGTGCCAGCAGGCAGGGAAATCAGCCCCAGCATTTT.

The CDR3 coding sequence is TGTGCCAGTAGTATGTTAGCGGGAGTCTATAATAATGAGCAGTTCTTC. Protein sequence: CASSMLAGVYNNEQFF. The V call is TRBV19, the J call TRBJ2-1, with 9 bases that match TRBD2. This CDR3 is 16 amino acids long. Germline assignment: CDR1 LNHDA and CDR2 SQIVND (reference sequence). Germline trimming cut 3 bases from V and 7 bases from J; bases unmatched to any gene: 10.

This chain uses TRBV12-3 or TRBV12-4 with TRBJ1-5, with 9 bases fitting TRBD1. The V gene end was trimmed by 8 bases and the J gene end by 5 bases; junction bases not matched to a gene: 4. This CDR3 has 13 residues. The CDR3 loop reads CASGRQGDQPQHF. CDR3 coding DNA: TGTGCCAGCGGCCGACAGGGGGATCAGCCCCAGCATTTT.

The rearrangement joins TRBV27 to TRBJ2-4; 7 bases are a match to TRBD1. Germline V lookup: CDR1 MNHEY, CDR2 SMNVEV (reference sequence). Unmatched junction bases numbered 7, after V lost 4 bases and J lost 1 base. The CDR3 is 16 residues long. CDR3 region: CASSSQGGPAKNIQYF. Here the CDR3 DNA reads TGTGCCAGCAGTTCCCAAGGGGGCCCCGCCAAAAACATTCAGTACTTC.

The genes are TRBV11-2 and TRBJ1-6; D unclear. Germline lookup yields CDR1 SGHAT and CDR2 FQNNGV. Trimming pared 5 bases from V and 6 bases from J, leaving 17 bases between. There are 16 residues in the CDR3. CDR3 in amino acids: CASSLVLARLNSPLHF. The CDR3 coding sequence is TGTGCCAGCAGCCTCGTGCTGGCGAGACTTAATTCACCCCTCCACTTT.

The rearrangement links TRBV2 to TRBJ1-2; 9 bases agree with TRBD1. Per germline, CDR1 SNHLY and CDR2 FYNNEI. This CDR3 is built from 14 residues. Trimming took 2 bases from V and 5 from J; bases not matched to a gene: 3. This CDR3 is CASSELGTGYGYTF. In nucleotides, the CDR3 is TGTGCCAGCAGTGAATTAGGGACAGGGTATGGCTACACCTTC.

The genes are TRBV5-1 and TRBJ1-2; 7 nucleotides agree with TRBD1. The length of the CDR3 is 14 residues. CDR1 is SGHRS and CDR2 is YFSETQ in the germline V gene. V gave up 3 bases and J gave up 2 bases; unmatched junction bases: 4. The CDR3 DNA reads TGCGCCAGCAGCTCCGGGACAGCGAACTATGGCTACACCTTC. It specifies CASSSGTANYGYTF.

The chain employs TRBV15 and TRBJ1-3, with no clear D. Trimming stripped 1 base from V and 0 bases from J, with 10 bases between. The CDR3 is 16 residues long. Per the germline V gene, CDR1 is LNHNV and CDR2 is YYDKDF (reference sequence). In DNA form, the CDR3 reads TGTGCCACCAGCAGAGGGGTTTCGTCCTCTGGAAACACCATATATTTT. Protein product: CATSRGVSSSGNTIYF.

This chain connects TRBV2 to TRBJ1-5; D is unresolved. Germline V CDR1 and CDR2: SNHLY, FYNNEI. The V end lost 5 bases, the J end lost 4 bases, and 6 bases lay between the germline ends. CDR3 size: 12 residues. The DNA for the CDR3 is TGTGCCAGCAGTAAAATTAATCAGCCCCAGCATTTT. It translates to CASSKINQPQHF.

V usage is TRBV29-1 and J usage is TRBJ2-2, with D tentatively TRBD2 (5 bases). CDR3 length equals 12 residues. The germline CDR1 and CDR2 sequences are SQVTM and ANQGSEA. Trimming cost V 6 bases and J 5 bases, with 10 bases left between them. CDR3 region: CSVSRETGELFF. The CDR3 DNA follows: TGCAGCGTGTCCCGGGAAACCGGGGAGCTGTTTTTT.

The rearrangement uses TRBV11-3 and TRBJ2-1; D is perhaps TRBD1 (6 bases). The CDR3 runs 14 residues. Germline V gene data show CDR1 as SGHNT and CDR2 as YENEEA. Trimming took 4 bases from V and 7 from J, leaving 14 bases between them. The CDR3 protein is CASSSLRGQNEQFF. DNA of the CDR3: TGTGCCAGCAGCTCCCTTCGGGGACAAAATGAGCAGTTCTTC.

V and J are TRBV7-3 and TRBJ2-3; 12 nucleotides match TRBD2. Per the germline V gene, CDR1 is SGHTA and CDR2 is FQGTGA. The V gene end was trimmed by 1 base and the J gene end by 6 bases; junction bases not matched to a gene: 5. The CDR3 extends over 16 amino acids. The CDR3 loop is CASSLRGGLAGDTQYF. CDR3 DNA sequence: TGTGCCAGCAGCTTAAGAGGTGGACTAGCGGGGGATACGCAGTATTTT.

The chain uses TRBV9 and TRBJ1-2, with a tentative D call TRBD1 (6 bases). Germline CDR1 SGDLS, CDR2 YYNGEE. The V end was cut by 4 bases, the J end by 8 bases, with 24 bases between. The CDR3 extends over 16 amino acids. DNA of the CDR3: TGTGCCAGCAGCCCCTCGGACAGCCACCTAACTATGGGCTACACCTTC. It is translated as CASSPSDSHLTMGYTF.

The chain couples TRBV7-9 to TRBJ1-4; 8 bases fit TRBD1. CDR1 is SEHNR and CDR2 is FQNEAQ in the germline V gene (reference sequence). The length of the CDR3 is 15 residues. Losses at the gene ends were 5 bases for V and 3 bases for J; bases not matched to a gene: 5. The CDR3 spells CASSPGQGSNEKLFF. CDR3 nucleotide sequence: TGTGCCAGCAGCCCCGGACAGGGATCTAATGAAAAACTGTTTTTT.

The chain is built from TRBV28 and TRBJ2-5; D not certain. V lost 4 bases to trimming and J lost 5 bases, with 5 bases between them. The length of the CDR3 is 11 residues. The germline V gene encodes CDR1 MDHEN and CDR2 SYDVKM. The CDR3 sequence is CASSSVETQYF. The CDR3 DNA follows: TGTGCCAGCAGTTCTGTCGAGACCCAGTACTTC.